The 31 T cell receptor beta chains below were found in one sample sequenced in a study of STAT3 mutations in large granular lymphocyte leukemia. No antigens are known for them. Clones were sequenced by immunoSEQ multiplex PCR, and TCRdb holds only the in-frame ones, with some missing. The profile shows some 28,000 clones, 60% to 85% of them singletons. Study-wide findings and caveats: Every T-LGLL patient had at least one immunodominant TCRbeta clonotype.

The sequencing input was peripheral blood mononuclear cells. These receptors all come from a woman between 45 and 65 years old with T-cell large granular lymphocyte leukemia. Some clones in this sample may be carry-over from other donors' samples.

The V call is TRBV6-6, the J call TRBJ1-5; TRBD1 aligns across 7 bases. V lost 4 bases and J lost 0; bases outside the gene matches: 3. CDR3 size: 15 residues. Germline V lookup: CDR1 MNHNY, CDR2 SVGAGI (reference sequence). CDR3 DNA: TGTGCCAGCAGTTCTGGGGACAGTAGCAATCAGCCCCAGCATTTT. The encoded protein is CASSSGDSSNQPQHF.

The chain employs TRBV15 and TRBJ1-5; possible D gene TRBD1, 5 bases. The ends were cut back, 0 bases at V and 9 bases at J, with 9 bases in the middle. CDR3 length: 13 amino acids. Per the germline V gene, CDR1 is LNHNV and CDR2 is YYDKDF (reference sequence). CDR3 bases: TGTGCCACCAGCAGAGATGAGGGGCCGCCCCAGCATTTT. Its protein is CATSRDEGPPQHF.

The V and J genes are TRBV4-2 and TRBJ2-1, with 9 bases matching TRBD1. V was pared by 3 bases and J by 8 bases, with 8 bases of the junction left unmatched. CDR1 is LGHNA, CDR2 YNFKEQ, per germline. The CDR3 length is 15 residues. In DNA, the CDR3 is TGTGCCAGCAGCCAGAACCCCCGGACAGGGGATGAGCAGTTCTTC. Amino acids: CASSQNPRTGDEQFF.

This CDR3 is CASSLGGERYEQYF. DNA of the CDR3: TGTGCCAGCAGCCTTGGCGGGGAGAGGTACGAGCAGTACTTC. The V gene is TRBV7-9, the J gene TRBJ2-7; tentatively, D is TRBD2 (6 bases). Trimming left V 5 bases short and J 4 bases short, with 15 bases between. Germline V gene data show CDR1 as SEHNR and CDR2 as FQNEAQ (reference sequence). CDR3 length: 14 amino acids.

The rearrangement links TRBV7-9 to TRBJ1-2; D gene unclear. This CDR3 contains 12 residues. Germline-derived CDR1 and CDR2 are SEHNR and FQNEAQ (reference sequence). Trimming pared 1 base from V and 8 bases from J, leaving 8 bases between. Here the CDR3 reads CASSLEVGGYTF. In nucleotides, the CDR3 is TGTGCCAGCAGCTTAGAGGTGGGAGGCTACACCTTC.

The chain joins TRBV7-9 to TRBJ2-7, with no clear D. Trimming shortened V by 1 base and J by 3 bases, and 10 bases separated the two germline ends. The CDR3 totals 14 residues. Germline CDR1 SEHNR, CDR2 FQNEAQ (reference sequence). CDR3 sequence (DNA): TGTGCCAGCAGCTTAGGTTCTCCCCTCTACGAGCAGTACTTC. Amino acid sequence: CASSLGSPLYEQYF.

V is TRBV4-1 and J is TRBJ1-5; D unclear. Germline-derived CDR1 and CDR2 are MGHRA and YSYEKL. V shed 1 base and J shed 5 bases, with 12 bases lying between them. This CDR3 region has 15 residues. CDR3 bases: TGCGCCAGCAGCCAAGCCTGGGTACCACATCAGCCCCAGCATTTT. The encoded protein is CASSQAWVPHQPQHF.

The rearrangement joins TRBV28 to TRBJ1-4; the match to TRBD1 covers 11 bases. V gave up 4 bases and J gave up 8 bases; unmatched junction bases: 6. The CDR3 has 15 amino acids. Germline CDR1 reads MDHEN; CDR2 reads SYDVKM. The CDR3 coding sequence is TGTGCCAGCAGTTCCTCGGGACAGGGGGAGGAAAAACTGTTTTTT. Encoded protein: CASSSSGQGEEKLFF.

This sequence joins TRBV5-1 and TRBJ1-2; perhaps TRBD1 as D (5 bases). The germline V gene encodes CDR1 SGHRS and CDR2 YFSETQ. Deletions cut 0 bases from V and 4 bases from J, with 7 bases between. CDR3 size: 13 residues. CDR3 sequence: CASSLGGSYGYTF. For the CDR3, the DNA is TGCGCCAGCAGCTTGGGGGGGAGCTATGGCTACACCTTC.

This clone appeared a single time. The CDR3 sequence is CASSALYNTEAFF. DNA of the CDR3: TGTGCCAGCAGCGCGTTGTATAACACTGAAGCTTTCTTT. V and J are TRBV7-3 and TRBJ1-1; no clear D gene. The ends were cut back, 5 bases at V and 2 bases at J, with 9 bases in the middle. The CDR3 runs to 13 residues. Germline assignment: CDR1 SGHTA and CDR2 FQGTGA.

The chain is built from TRBV19 and TRBJ2-1; a possible D gene is TRBD2 (6 bases). The V and J ends lost 5 bases and 0 bases respectively, with 14 bases between them. The CDR3 is 16 residues long. CDR1 is LNHDA and CDR2 is SQIVND in the germline V gene (reference sequence). In DNA form, the CDR3 reads TGTGCCAGTAGTTACCGGGACTCAAGCTCCTACAATGAGCAGTTCTTC. This gives the protein CASSYRDSSSYNEQFF.

V and J are TRBV9 and TRBJ1-1; 7 nucleotides match TRBD1. The CDR3 length is 12 residues. Germline V gene data show CDR1 as SGDLS and CDR2 as YYNGEE. Losses at the gene ends were 4 bases for V and 6 bases for J; bases not matched to a gene: 3. The CDR3 sequence: CASSQGQAEAFF. The CDR3 DNA follows: TGTGCCAGCAGCCAAGGACAGGCTGAAGCTTTCTTT.

This clone was recorded only once. The chain is built from TRBV1 and TRBJ2-7. TRBV1 is assigned pseudogene status. This CDR3 comprises 15 residues. Written as DNA, the CDR3 is TGCACCAGCAGCCAGGACCTTCTTAGCTCCTACGAGCAGTACTTC. It codes for CTSSQDLLSSYEQYF.

The V and J genes are TRBV28 and TRBJ1-1; D perhaps matches TRBD1 (5 bases). The CDR3 has 14 residues. Germline CDR1 and CDR2: MDHEN and SYDVKM. V gave up 0 bases and J gave up 3 bases, with 8 bases separating them. In nucleotides, the CDR3 is TGTGCCAGCAGTTTATGGGGGGAGGACACTGAAGCTTTCTTT. The encoded protein is CASSLWGEDTEAFF.

This chain links TRBV5-1 with TRBJ2-7, with 9 bases that match TRBD1. The ends lost 4 bases at V and 2 bases at J; junction bases unmatched: 7. Germline V gene lookup returns CDR1 SGHRS and CDR2 YFSETQ. CDR3 length: 15 residues. The CDR3 protein is CASSPTGGRTYEQYF. The CDR3 DNA reads TGCGCCAGCAGCCCGACAGGGGGTAGAACCTACGAGCAGTACTTC.

This chain connects TRBV4-1 to TRBJ2-7; 7 positions match TRBD1. The CDR3 extends over 17 amino acids. Germline assignment: CDR1 MGHRA and CDR2 YSYEKL. Trimming at V came to 1 base and at J to 0 bases, leaving 9 bases not matched to a gene. The CDR3 bases are TGCGCCAGCAGCCAAGGGCAAAACAGGGGCCTCTCCTACGAGCAGTACTTC. Its protein product is CASSQGQNRGLSYEQYF.

This chain connects TRBV5-4 to TRBJ1-5; tentative D call: TRBD1 (6 bases). Germline CDR1 reads SGHNT; CDR2 reads YYREEE (reference sequence). The V end was cut by 1 base, the J end by 6 bases, with 11 bases between. This CDR3 comprises 14 residues. The chain's CDR3 is CASSLWGAGQPQHF. The CDR3 DNA sequence: TGTGCCAGCAGCTTGTGGGGGGCTGGTCAGCCCCAGCATTTT.

This clone was observed once. The chain combines TRBV18 with TRBJ2-7, with 8 bases matching TRBD2. The germline gives CDR1 KGHSH, CDR2 LQKENI. The CDR3 is 15 amino acids. The ends lost 1 base at V and 5 bases at J; junction bases unmatched: 7. The CDR3 nucleotides read TGTGCCAGCTCACCACGGAGCGGGAGAGAAAACGAGCAGTACTTC. This codes for CASSPRSGRENEQYF.

The chain recombines TRBV18 with TRBJ2-1, with D perhaps matching TRBD1 (5 bases). Trimming took off 3 bases at V and 4 bases at J, with 13 bases between the two ends. The CDR3 has 15 amino acids. CDR1 and CDR2 (germline): KGHSH, LQKENI. CDR3 in amino acids: CASSPLGAVYNEQFF. The CDR3 DNA reads as TGTGCCAGCTCACCCCTAGGGGCGGTATACAATGAGCAGTTCTTC. Using reference TRBV18 and TRBJ2-1 for the parts outside the CDR3, the full variable domain is NAGVMQNPRHLVRRRGQEARLRCSPMKGHSHVYWYRQLPEEGLKFMVYLQKENIIDESGMPKERFSAEFPKEGPSILRIQQVVRGDSAAYFCASSPLGAVYNEQFFGPGTRLTVL.

In its sample, this clone is medium-sized. The chain recombines TRBV5-6 with TRBJ2-6; D unresolved. CDR3 size: 16 residues. CDR1 SGHDT and CDR2 YYEEEE come from the germline V gene. Trimming stripped 2 bases from V and 0 bases from J, with 9 bases between. The CDR3 coding sequence is TGTGCCAGCAGCTTAACCGGCCTCTCTGGGGCCAACGTCCTGACTTTC. Translated, it gives CASSLTGLSGANVLTF.

In nucleotides, the CDR3 is TGTGCCAGCTCACCGGTCAGGGCCGGTGAGCAGTACTTC. Its protein is CASSPVRAGEQYF. The chain joins TRBV18 to TRBJ2-7; D may be TRBD1 (5 bases). CDR1 KGHSH and CDR2 LQKENI come from the germline V gene. The ends were cut back, 3 bases at V and 7 bases at J, with 13 bases in the middle. CDR3 length: 13 residues.

The chain couples TRBV30 to TRBJ1-1, with 8 bases aligning to TRBD1. The length of the CDR3 is 13 residues. With 8 bases clipped from V and 6 bases from J, the junction kept 11 bases outside the gene matches. CDR1 and CDR2 (germline): GTSNPN, SVGIG (reference sequence). CDR3 residues: CAVRGRGLAEAFF. DNA for the CDR3: TGTGCCGTGAGGGGCAGGGGGCTCGCTGAAGCTTTCTTT.

This clone has a single count. The J gene is TRBJ2-7, the V gene TRBV7-9, with D hard to call. The CDR3 has 12 amino acids. The V gene lost 2 bases and the J gene lost 7 bases, with 9 bases spanning the gap. Per germline, CDR1 SEHNR and CDR2 FQNEAQ (reference sequence). The CDR3 region has the DNA TGTGCCAGCAGCTTAATCGGGTTGGAGCAGTACTTC. Translated: CASSLIGLEQYF.

V and J are TRBV10-3 and TRBJ1-1; a possible D gene is TRBD1 (5 bases). Trimming took off 4 bases at V and 7 bases at J, with 10 bases between the two ends. Germline values: CDR1 ENHRY, CDR2 SYGVKD. The CDR3 extends over 12 amino acids. The CDR3 region is CAISGSGSEAFF. The CDR3 DNA sequence: TGTGCCATCAGTGGGTCAGGGAGTGAAGCTTTCTTT.

The sample holds one count of this clone. The J gene is TRBJ1-2, the V gene TRBV9; the D is unclear. Germline loops: CDR1 SGDLS, CDR2 YYNGEE. Trimming removed 0 bases at V and 8 bases at J, with 14 bases between. The CDR3 runs 14 residues. CDR3 bases: TGTGCCAGCAGCGTAGTGGCGGCCCCAGGCGGCTACACCTTC. It is translated as CASSVVAAPGGYTF.

The chain has TRBV7-9 and TRBJ1-5; D call uncertain. V was clipped by 6 bases and J by 5 bases, with 17 bases between them. This CDR3 comprises 15 residues. Germline assignment: CDR1 SEHNR and CDR2 FQNEAQ (reference sequence). CDR3 coding DNA: TGTGCCAGCAGTCCCGTCCACGCCGGGGATCAGCCCCAGCATTTT. Translated: CASSPVHAGDQPQHF.

The chain has TRBV5-1 and TRBJ2-7, with TRBD1 matching over 8 bases. Per germline, CDR1 SGHRS and CDR2 YFSETQ. The CDR3 consists of 14 residues. Trimming at V came to 1 base and at J to 6 bases, leaving 6 bases not matched to a gene. The CDR3 sequence is CASSLLQGAGEQYF. CDR3 in DNA: TGCGCCAGCAGCTTGCTGCAGGGGGCTGGCGAGCAGTACTTC.

The chain couples TRBV7-3 to TRBJ2-3; D possibly corresponds to TRBD2 (5 bases). V lost 3 bases and J lost 2, with 15 bases in between. The CDR3 contains 16 residues. Germline loops: CDR1 SGHTA, CDR2 FQGTGA. For the CDR3, the DNA is TGTGCCAGCAGCTTGGTCCCGGACTGGACCACAGATACGCAGTATTTT. It specifies CASSLVPDWTTDTQYF.

The chain links TRBV7-9 to TRBJ2-1; a weak D match, TRBD2 (5 bases). The CDR3 spans 15 residues. Germline-derived CDR1 and CDR2 are SEHNR and FQNEAQ (reference sequence). The V and J ends lost 4 bases and 4 bases respectively, with 14 bases between them. The DNA of the CDR3 is TGTGCCAGCAGCTCCCGGGATAACCCTTACAATGAGCAGTTCTTC. It yields the protein CASSSRDNPYNEQFF.

The chain couples TRBV30 to TRBJ1-1; no clear D gene. The CDR3 totals 14 residues. Trimming stripped 0 bases from V and 5 bases from J, with 13 bases between. CDR1 GTSNPN and CDR2 SVGIG come from the germline V gene (reference sequence). The CDR3 DNA reads as TGTGCCTGGAGTGTGGGTGCGGGTCGAACTGAAGCTTTCTTT. Translated, it gives CAWSVGAGRTEAFF.

This chain uses TRBV5-5 with TRBJ2-5; D remains unclear. Germline assignment: CDR1 SGHKS and CDR2 YYEKEE (reference sequence). The CDR3 extends over 12 amino acids. The V and J ends lost 3 bases and 0 bases respectively, with 3 bases between them. The CDR3 DNA reads TGTGCCAGCAGCTATAACCAAGAGACCCAGTACTTC. Translated, it gives CASSYNQETQYF.